The clone carrying this TCR beta chain has more than one count but fewer than ten. The sample is drawn from a study of T-cell memory formation after mild COVID-19. TCRdb re-analysed the 5' RACE reads in MiXCR, keeping a single row per CDR3 protein. The sample contains 300,000 to 350,000 distinct CDR3 sequences, around 13% of which appear only once. The length of the CDR3 is 15 residues. Germline V gene data show CDR1 as KGHSH and CDR2 as LQKENI. Trimming shortened V by 5 bases and J by 2 bases, and 15 bases separated the two germline ends. The receptor comes from a man between 18 and 29 years old who had mild COVID-19 (a few samples of this study predate the infection). Cell type and time point are not known. The material sequenced was PBMCs or a T cell subset sorted from them (not recorded which). The J gene is TRBJ1-2, the V gene TRBV18, with a tentative D call TRBD1 (5 bases). CDR3 sequence (DNA): TGTGCCAGCTCAGATGGGACGGCGACGAACTATGGCTACACCTTC. Residues: CASSDGTATNYGYTF.